This passage covers 31 T cell receptor beta chains from one sample sequenced in a study of technical replicates of blood from a few donors. The assay was immunoSEQ multiplex PCR, and TCRdb's table has in-frame clones only and misses some. The profile shows some 73,000 clones, more than 90% of them singletons. The source material was PBMCs. The receptor set was obtained from a human donor in good health. Some clones in this sample may be carry-over from other donors' samples.

The chain couples TRBV2 to TRBJ1-4, with TRBD1 as a possible D gene (6 bases). Trimming took off 6 bases at V and 4 bases at J, with 12 bases between the two ends. CDR1 is SNHLY, CDR2 FYNNEI, per germline. There are 14 residues in the CDR3. CDR3 in amino acids: CASRMTGGNEKLFF. CDR3 sequence (DNA): TGTGCCAGCAGGATGACAGGCGGTAATGAAAAACTGTTTTTT. The full variable domain, completed using reference TRBV2 and TRBJ1-4, is EPEVTQTPSHQVTQMGQEVILRCVPISNHLYFYWYRQILGQKVEFLVSFYNNEISEKSEIFDDQFSVERPDGSNFTLKIRSTKLEDSAMYFCASRMTGGNEKLFFGSGTQLSVL.

The chain recombines TRBV29-1 with TRBJ1-3; D may be TRBD1 (5 bases). The CDR3 has 13 amino acids. V lost 6 bases to trimming and J lost 2 bases, with 11 bases between them. Germline CDR1 SQVTM, CDR2 ANQGSEA. CDR3 loop: CSVNWGAGNTIYF. In DNA form, the CDR3 reads TGCAGCGTGAACTGGGGGGCTGGAAACACCATATATTTT.

This chain connects TRBV2 to TRBJ1-2; 7 positions match TRBD1. The CDR3 sequence is 12 residues long. The J segment lost 4 bases and the V segment lost 9 bases, leaving 5 bases of the junction unmatched. Germline CDR1 and CDR2: SNHLY and FYNNEI. The CDR3 is CARAGGSYGYTF. The CDR3 DNA reads as TGTGCCAGGGCAGGGGGTTCCTATGGCTACACCTTC.

This CDR3 is CSARTSGGAETQYF. The CDR3 nucleotides are TGCAGCGCCAGGACTAGCGGGGGGGCGGAGACCCAGTACTTC. The chain links TRBV29-1 to TRBJ2-5, with 15 bases that match TRBD2. Looked up from germline, CDR1 is SQVTM and CDR2 is ANQGSEA. Germline trimming cut 7 bases from V and 5 bases from J; bases unmatched to any gene: 5. The CDR3 extends over 14 amino acids. Drawing the rest from reference TRBV29-1 and TRBJ2-5, the complete variable domain is SAVISQKPSRDICQRGTSLTIQCQVDSQVTMMFWYRQQPGQSLTLIATANQGSEATYESGFVIDKFPISRPNLTFSTLTVSNMSPEDSSIYLCSARTSGGAETQYFGPGTRLLVL.

The chain recombines TRBV18 with TRBJ2-7, with 7 bases that match TRBD1. In germline, CDR1 is KGHSH, CDR2 LQKENI. There are 17 residues in the CDR3. With V trimmed by 0 bases and J by 4 bases, 12 bases remained unmatched. CDR3 region: CASSPPLDRVGRYEQYF. In DNA, the CDR3 is TGTGCCAGCTCACCACCGTTAGACAGGGTTGGTAGATACGAGCAGTACTTC.

The CDR3 is CASTYRPKDYEQYF. The CDR3 DNA follows: TGTGCCAGCACCTACAGGCCCAAGGACTACGAGCAGTACTTC. The genes are TRBV6-5 and TRBJ2-7; D possibly corresponds to TRBD1 (5 bases). The V end lost 7 bases, the J end lost 3 bases, and 16 bases lay between the germline ends. Per germline, CDR1 MNHEY and CDR2 SVGAGI. The CDR3 covers 14 residues.

For the CDR3, the DNA is TGTGCCAGCAGTCCCGACAGGGGTCGCGTCAATGAGCAGTTCTTC. It translates to CASSPDRGRVNEQFF. The J gene is TRBJ2-1, the V gene TRBV6-5; 8 nucleotides line up with TRBD1. Germline values: CDR1 MNHEY, CDR2 SVGAGI. There are 15 residues in the CDR3. V lost 5 bases and J lost 6; bases outside the gene matches: 9.

This clone was observed a few times. V is TRBV9 and J is TRBJ1-1; tentatively, D is TRBD1 (6 bases). V gave up 0 bases and J gave up 2 bases, with 8 bases separating them. Germline CDR1 and CDR2: SGDLS and YYNGEE. This CDR3 spans 14 amino acids. This CDR3 is CASSVGTANTEAFF. DNA for the CDR3: TGTGCCAGCAGCGTAGGGACAGCCAACACTGAAGCTTTCTTT.

This chain links TRBV5-1 with TRBJ2-2, with a possible D match to TRBD2 (7 bases). The V gene lost 2 bases and the J gene lost 5 bases, with 10 bases spanning the gap. The CDR3 has 14 residues. Germline lookup yields CDR1 SGHRS and CDR2 YFSETQ. The CDR3 reads CASSFEGGTGELFF. The CDR3 DNA sequence: TGCGCCAGCAGCTTCGAGGGGGGGACCGGGGAGCTGTTTTTT.

This chain uses TRBV18 with TRBJ2-5; D possibly corresponds to TRBD1 (6 bases). The CDR3 covers 14 residues. The V gene lost 2 bases and the J gene lost 5 bases, with 12 bases spanning the gap. Germline-derived CDR1 and CDR2 are KGHSH and LQKENI. The CDR3, as DNA: TGTGCCAGCTCACCAGGGGGCTGGTATGAGACCCAGTACTTC. Its translation is CASSPGGWYETQYF. Using reference TRBV18 and TRBJ2-5 for the parts outside the CDR3, the full variable domain is NAGVMQNPRHLVRRRGQEARLRCSPMKGHSHVYWYRQLPEEGLKFMVYLQKENIIDESGMPKERFSAEFPKEGPSILRIQQVVRGDSAAYFCASSPGGWYETQYFGPGTRLLVL.

V gene TRBV19 combines with J gene TRBJ1-2, with D possibly TRBD1 on 6 matching bases. Germline V CDR1 and CDR2: LNHDA, SQIVND (reference sequence). CDR3 length: 15 residues. V lost 5 bases and J lost 2, with 15 bases in between. Here the CDR3 DNA reads TGTGCCAGTAGTCGCTTGGGACAAGAGAACTATGGCTACACCTTC. Protein: CASSRLGQENYGYTF. Together with reference TRBV19 and TRBJ1-2, the CDR3 gives the full variable domain: DGGITQSPKYLFRKEGQNVTLSCEQNLNHDAMYWYRQDPGQGLRLIYYSQIVNDFQKGDIAEGYSVSREKKESFPLTVTSAQKNPTAFYLCASSRLGQENYGYTFGSGTRLTVV.

The chain uses TRBV7-2 and TRBJ1-4; tentative D call: TRBD1 (6 bases). The V end lost 2 bases, the J end lost 7 bases, and 14 bases lay between the germline ends. Per the germline V gene, CDR1 is SGHTA and CDR2 is FQGNSA. This CDR3 has 15 residues. CDR3 DNA: TGTGCCAGCAGCTTACACGGGACATCACCTGAAAAACTGTTTTTT. Translation: CASSLHGTSPEKLFF.

This chain connects TRBV5-1 to TRBJ2-1, with 10 bases matching TRBD2. V shed 1 base, J shed 2 bases, and the junction held 6 bases outside the gene matches. The CDR3 runs to 17 residues. CDR1 is SGHRS and CDR2 is YFSETQ in the germline V gene. CDR3: CASSLPTTSGPYNEQFF. The CDR3 region has the DNA TGCGCCAGCAGCTTGCCCACGACTAGCGGGCCCTACAATGAGCAGTTCTTC.

The chain carries TRBV9 and TRBJ2-1, with 9 bases that match TRBD1. Trimming took 7 bases from V and 8 from J; bases not matched to a gene: 7. This CDR3 has 13 residues. Per the germline V gene, CDR1 is SGDLS and CDR2 is YYNGEE. As DNA, the CDR3 is TGTGCCAGCGGGAGGACAGGGGACGATGAGCAGTTCTTC. Translation gives CASGRTGDDEQFF.

This sequence joins TRBV2 and TRBJ2-7; D not resolved. Trimming removed 3 bases at V and 3 bases at J, with 18 bases between. Germline V gives CDR1 SNHLY, CDR2 FYNNEI. The CDR3 runs 16 residues. CDR3 loop: CASSDIYVGDNYEQYF. The CDR3 DNA reads as TGTGCCAGCAGTGATATTTACGTTGGCGACAACTACGAGCAGTACTTC.

J is TRBJ2-3 and V is TRBV30, with 12 nucleotides matching TRBD2. CDR1 and CDR2 from the germline V gene are GTSNPN and SVGIG (reference sequence). With 5 bases clipped from V and 5 bases from J, the junction kept 20 bases outside the gene matches. This CDR3 comprises 19 residues. CDR3 coding DNA: TGTGCCTGGTTCTACGGTGGCCTAGCGGGAGGGCCTCGAGAAGATACGCAGTATTTT. Protein sequence: CAWFYGGLAGGPREDTQYF.

The genes are TRBV4-2 and TRBJ2-2; 11 nucleotides agree with TRBD1. The J segment lost 1 base and the V segment lost 2 bases, leaving 3 bases of the junction unmatched. Germline CDR1 reads LGHNA; CDR2 reads YNFKEQ. The CDR3 is 17 residues long. CDR3: CASSQPGQGVNTGELFF. Written as DNA, the CDR3 is TGTGCCAGCAGCCAACCGGGACAGGGGGTGAACACCGGGGAGCTGTTTTTT.

The rearrangement joins TRBV6-1 to TRBJ1-2; TRBD1 is a possible D gene (5 bases). There are 13 residues in the CDR3. V lost 6 bases and J lost 4, with 12 bases in between. Per germline, CDR1 MNHNS and CDR2 SASEGT. The CDR3 DNA follows: TGTGCCAGCAGAGCCGACAGTCCCTATGGCTACACCTTC. Amino acid sequence: CASRADSPYGYTF.

The chain uses TRBV6-5 and TRBJ2-3; maybe TRBD2 (6 bases). V was pared by 4 bases and J by 2 bases, with 13 bases between. CDR3 length: 15 residues. Germline V lookup: CDR1 MNHEY, CDR2 SVGAGI. The CDR3 loop is CASSSGGTTTDTQYF. Here the CDR3 DNA reads TGTGCCAGCAGTTCAGGCGGGACCACCACAGATACGCAGTATTTT.

The rearrangement links TRBV5-1 to TRBJ2-3; 13 bases fit TRBD2. Germline values: CDR1 SGHRS, CDR2 YFSETQ. The length of the CDR3 is 17 residues. J was trimmed by 7 bases and V by 2 bases; bases with no gene match: 10. The CDR3 here is CASSFFPGLAGANTQYF. The CDR3 coding sequence is TGCGCCAGCAGCTTCTTCCCCGGACTAGCGGGAGCAAATACGCAGTATTTT.

The genes are TRBV1 and TRBJ2-7; TRBD2, as called in the table, went unchecked against the DNA. TRBV1 is a pseudogene. This CDR3 spans 17 amino acids. The CDR3 loop is CTSSDSALAGEGYEQYF. CDR3 bases: TGCACCAGCAGCGATTCGGCTCTAGCGGGAGAGGGTTACGAGCAGTACTTC.

The rearrangement links TRBV6-6 to TRBJ2-7; 9 bases map to TRBD2. V dropped 5 bases and J dropped 1; count of bases not matched to a gene: 9. Germline V gives CDR1 MNHNY, CDR2 SVGAGI (reference sequence). The CDR3 runs 16 residues. CDR3 sequence reads: CASSLLGLAHSYEQYF. The CDR3 nucleotides read TGTGCCAGCAGTCTCCTTGGACTAGCGCATTCCTACGAGCAGTACTTC.

The rearrangement uses TRBV13 and TRBJ2-1; 10 nucleotides agree with TRBD2. Germline CDR1 reads PRHDT; CDR2 reads FYEKMQ (reference sequence). This CDR3 is 15 amino acids long. Germline trimming cut 5 bases from V and 8 bases from J; bases unmatched to any gene: 9. DNA of the CDR3: TGTGCCAGCAGCCAAAAGCACGGACTAGCGGATGAGCAGTTCTTC. It is translated as CASSQKHGLADEQFF.

The CDR3 bases are TGTGCCAGCAGCTCCGTTAGGACTAGCGGGGGGTGGACCGGGGAGCTGTTTTTT. Its translation: CASSSVRTSGGWTGELFF. V gene TRBV7-2 combines with J gene TRBJ2-2, with TRBD2 matching 14 bases. V lost 4 bases, J lost 5 bases, and 9 bases stayed unmatched. Germline assignment: CDR1 SGHTA and CDR2 FQGNSA. This CDR3 is built from 18 residues.

The chain combines TRBV19 with TRBJ2-2; 10 bases agree with TRBD2. This CDR3 is 16 amino acids long. V shed 3 bases and J 5 bases; nucleotides not matched to a gene: 6. CDR1 is LNHDA, CDR2 SQIVND, per germline (reference sequence). The CDR3 loop reads CASSIWTSGSTGELFF. CDR3 coding DNA: TGTGCCAGTAGTATCTGGACTAGCGGATCTACCGGGGAGCTGTTTTTT.

This clone appeared a few times. V gene TRBV2 combines with J gene TRBJ1-2, with D possibly being TRBD1 (6 bases). CDR3 length equals 14 residues. Germline assignment: CDR1 SNHLY and CDR2 FYNNEI. The ends were cut back, 7 bases at V and 7 bases at J, with 19 bases in the middle. The CDR3 reads CASTQRGGLAGYTF. DNA of the CDR3: TGTGCCAGCACTCAAAGGGGGGGGTTGGCTGGCTACACCTTC.

The CDR3 region is CASSSTGLGYEQYF. CDR3 sequence (DNA): TGTGCCAGCAGCTCTACAGGGTTGGGTTACGAGCAGTACTTC. V is TRBV7-9 and J is TRBJ2-7; the D gene is possibly TRBD1 (6 bases). V lost 4 bases and J 4 bases, leaving 14 bases between the germline ends. The germline CDR1 and CDR2 sequences are SEHNR and FQNEAQ (reference sequence). The CDR3 is 14 amino acids.

This clone was seen a handful of times. This rearrangement joins TRBV6-5 to TRBJ1-1; the match to TRBD1 covers 7 bases. J gave up 4 bases and V 8 bases, and 1 base lay outside the gene matches. The CDR3 covers 11 residues. The germline V gene has CDR1 MNHEY and CDR2 SVGAGI. CDR3 residues: CASEGATEAFF. CDR3 sequence (DNA): TGTGCCAGCGAGGGGGCCACTGAAGCTTTCTTT.

The chain joins TRBV9 to TRBJ1-1, with D possibly TRBD1 on 5 matching bases. The CDR3 extends over 14 amino acids. Trimming left V 4 bases short and J 5 bases short, with 15 bases between. Per germline, CDR1 SGDLS and CDR2 YYNGEE. The CDR3: CASSQGQGRTEAFF. The CDR3 nucleotides are TGTGCCAGCAGCCAAGGGCAGGGTCGGACTGAAGCTTTCTTT.

This clone appeared a few times. V gene TRBV7-2 combines with J gene TRBJ1-3, with no clear D. Germline CDR1 and CDR2: SGHTA and FQGNSA. The CDR3 is made up of 17 amino acids. V gave up 4 bases and J gave up 0 bases, with 16 bases separating them. The DNA of the CDR3 is TGTGCCAGCAGCTCCCTGGGTGAGGGAGGCTCTGGAAACACCATATATTTT. Translating gives CASSSLGEGGSGNTIYF.

The chain links TRBV7-2 to TRBJ2-7; D may be TRBD1 (5 bases). CDR1 and CDR2 from the germline V gene are SGHTA and FQGNSA. The CDR3 consists of 15 residues. V lost 5 bases and J lost 4, with 18 bases in between. This CDR3 reads CASSEAVGQGYEQYF. CDR3 DNA sequence: TGTGCCAGCAGCGAGGCCGTGGGGCAGGGTTACGAGCAGTACTTC.